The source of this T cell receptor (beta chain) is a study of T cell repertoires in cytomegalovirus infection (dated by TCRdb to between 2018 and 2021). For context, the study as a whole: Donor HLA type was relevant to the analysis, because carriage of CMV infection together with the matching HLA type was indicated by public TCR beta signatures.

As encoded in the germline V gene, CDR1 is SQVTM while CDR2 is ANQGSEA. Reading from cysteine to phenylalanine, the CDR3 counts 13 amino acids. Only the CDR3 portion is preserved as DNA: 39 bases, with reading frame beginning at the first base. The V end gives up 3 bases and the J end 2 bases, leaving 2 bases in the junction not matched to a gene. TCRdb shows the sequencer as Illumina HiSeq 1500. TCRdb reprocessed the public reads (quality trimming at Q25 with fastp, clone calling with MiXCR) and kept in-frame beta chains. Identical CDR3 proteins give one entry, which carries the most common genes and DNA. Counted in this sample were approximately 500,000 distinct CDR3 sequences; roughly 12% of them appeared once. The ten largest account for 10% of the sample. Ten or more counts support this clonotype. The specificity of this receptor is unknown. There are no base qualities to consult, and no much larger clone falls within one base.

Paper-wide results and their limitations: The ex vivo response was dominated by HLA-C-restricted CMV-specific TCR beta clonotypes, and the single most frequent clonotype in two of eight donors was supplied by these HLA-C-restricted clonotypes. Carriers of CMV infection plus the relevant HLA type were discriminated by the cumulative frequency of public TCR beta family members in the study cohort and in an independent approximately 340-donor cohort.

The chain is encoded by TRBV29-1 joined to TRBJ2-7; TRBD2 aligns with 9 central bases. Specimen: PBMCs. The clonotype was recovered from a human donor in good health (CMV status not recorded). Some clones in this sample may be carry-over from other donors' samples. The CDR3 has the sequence CSVETSGTYEQYF. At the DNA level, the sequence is TGCAGCGTTGAGACTAGCGGAACCTACGAGCAGTACTTC.